The clone carrying this T cell receptor (beta chain) was counted between two and nine times. The antigen remains undetermined. Via MiXCR, TCRdb re-called the reads, giving one row per CDR3 protein. The sample contains about 600,000 distinct CDR3 sequences, about 24% of which appear only once. There are 16 residues in the CDR3. CDR1 is MNHEY and CDR2 is SVGAGI in the germline V gene. V shed 2 bases and J 4 bases; nucleotides not matched to a gene: 9. This specimen belongs to a study of T cell repertoires in cytomegalovirus infection. Study at large: Evidence of both CMV infection and a matching HLA type came from public TCR beta signatures. Points from the study as a whole: The ex vivo response was dominated by HLA-C-restricted CMV-specific TCR beta clonotypes.

The sequenced sample was CD8+ T cells from PBMCs. This TCR came from a human donor in good health (CMV status not recorded). Some clones in this sample may be carry-over from other donors' samples. The genes are TRBV6-5 and TRBJ1-1; 8 bases are shared with TRBD1. The CDR3 nucleotides read TGTGCCAGCAGTTACCACGGTGACAGGGGCGTCACTGAAGCTTTCTTT. This gives the protein CASSYHGDRGVTEAFF.